One and the same sample provided the 6 T cell receptor beta chains below, sequenced in a study of blood T cell repertoires in COVID-19. Here immunoSEQ multiplex PCR was the method, and the copy in TCRdb shows in-frame clones only, minus some. The sample carries about 260,000 clones, 91% recorded once. The specimen was peripheral blood. The receptors were sampled from a person aged 18 to 35 with COVID-19, enrolled during active disease.

V and J are TRBV2 and TRBJ2-7, with 14 positions matching TRBD2. There are 16 residues in the CDR3. The germline gives CDR1 SNHLY, CDR2 FYNNEI. The V gene end was trimmed by 5 bases and the J gene end by 6 bases; junction bases not matched to a gene: 9. The DNA for the CDR3 is TGTGCCAGCAGTTTACGGTCCGGGACTAGCGGGAGCGAGCAGTACTTC. As protein: CASSLRSGTSGSEQYF.

The rearrangement links TRBV4-1 to TRBJ1-1, with no clear D. Germline CDR1 is MGHRA and CDR2 is YSYEKL. The CDR3 is 11 amino acids. V lost 0 bases and J 9 bases, leaving 5 bases between the germline ends. CDR3 nucleotide sequence: TGCGCCAGCAGCCAAGAGAGGCAAGCTTTCTTT. This gives the protein CASSQERQAFF.

This clone showed up just once. Here the CDR3 reads CARARLRESPYNEQFF. The CDR3 DNA sequence: TGTGCCAGAGCCCGATTGAGGGAAAGTCCCTACAATGAGCAGTTCTTC. The rearrangement uses TRBV7-9 and TRBJ2-1; possible D gene TRBD2, 5 bases. CDR3 length: 16 amino acids. Germline CDR1 SEHNR, CDR2 FQNEAQ (reference sequence). V was pared by 9 bases and J by 2 bases, with 20 bases between.

The rearrangement links TRBV9 to TRBJ1-2; D is uncertain. This CDR3 contains 13 residues. CDR1 is SGDLS and CDR2 is YYNGEE in the germline V gene. V was pared by 0 bases and J by 2 bases, with 5 bases between. The CDR3 DNA sequence: TGTGCCAGCAGCGTAGCCGGGAACTATGGCTACACCTTC. It translates to CASSVAGNYGYTF.

The genes are TRBV6-6 and TRBJ2-1, with D perhaps matching TRBD1 (6 bases). Trimming took off 2 bases at V and 4 bases at J, with 15 bases between the two ends. The germline gives CDR1 MNHNY, CDR2 SVGAGI (reference sequence). The CDR3 sequence is 16 residues long. The CDR3 sequence: CASSYSPLDSYNEQFF. In DNA, the CDR3 is TGTGCCAGCAGTTACAGTCCCCTGGACAGTTACAATGAGCAGTTCTTC.

The chain recombines TRBV6-6 with TRBJ1-2; 7 positions match TRBD1. The CDR3 consists of 14 residues. The V gene end was trimmed by 4 bases and the J gene end by 8 bases; junction bases not matched to a gene: 10. Germline CDR1 MNHNY, CDR2 SVGAGI (reference sequence). DNA for the CDR3: TGTGCCAGCAGTTCTGGACAGGCCCTATTGGGCTACACCTTC. Amino acid sequence: CASSSGQALLGYTF.